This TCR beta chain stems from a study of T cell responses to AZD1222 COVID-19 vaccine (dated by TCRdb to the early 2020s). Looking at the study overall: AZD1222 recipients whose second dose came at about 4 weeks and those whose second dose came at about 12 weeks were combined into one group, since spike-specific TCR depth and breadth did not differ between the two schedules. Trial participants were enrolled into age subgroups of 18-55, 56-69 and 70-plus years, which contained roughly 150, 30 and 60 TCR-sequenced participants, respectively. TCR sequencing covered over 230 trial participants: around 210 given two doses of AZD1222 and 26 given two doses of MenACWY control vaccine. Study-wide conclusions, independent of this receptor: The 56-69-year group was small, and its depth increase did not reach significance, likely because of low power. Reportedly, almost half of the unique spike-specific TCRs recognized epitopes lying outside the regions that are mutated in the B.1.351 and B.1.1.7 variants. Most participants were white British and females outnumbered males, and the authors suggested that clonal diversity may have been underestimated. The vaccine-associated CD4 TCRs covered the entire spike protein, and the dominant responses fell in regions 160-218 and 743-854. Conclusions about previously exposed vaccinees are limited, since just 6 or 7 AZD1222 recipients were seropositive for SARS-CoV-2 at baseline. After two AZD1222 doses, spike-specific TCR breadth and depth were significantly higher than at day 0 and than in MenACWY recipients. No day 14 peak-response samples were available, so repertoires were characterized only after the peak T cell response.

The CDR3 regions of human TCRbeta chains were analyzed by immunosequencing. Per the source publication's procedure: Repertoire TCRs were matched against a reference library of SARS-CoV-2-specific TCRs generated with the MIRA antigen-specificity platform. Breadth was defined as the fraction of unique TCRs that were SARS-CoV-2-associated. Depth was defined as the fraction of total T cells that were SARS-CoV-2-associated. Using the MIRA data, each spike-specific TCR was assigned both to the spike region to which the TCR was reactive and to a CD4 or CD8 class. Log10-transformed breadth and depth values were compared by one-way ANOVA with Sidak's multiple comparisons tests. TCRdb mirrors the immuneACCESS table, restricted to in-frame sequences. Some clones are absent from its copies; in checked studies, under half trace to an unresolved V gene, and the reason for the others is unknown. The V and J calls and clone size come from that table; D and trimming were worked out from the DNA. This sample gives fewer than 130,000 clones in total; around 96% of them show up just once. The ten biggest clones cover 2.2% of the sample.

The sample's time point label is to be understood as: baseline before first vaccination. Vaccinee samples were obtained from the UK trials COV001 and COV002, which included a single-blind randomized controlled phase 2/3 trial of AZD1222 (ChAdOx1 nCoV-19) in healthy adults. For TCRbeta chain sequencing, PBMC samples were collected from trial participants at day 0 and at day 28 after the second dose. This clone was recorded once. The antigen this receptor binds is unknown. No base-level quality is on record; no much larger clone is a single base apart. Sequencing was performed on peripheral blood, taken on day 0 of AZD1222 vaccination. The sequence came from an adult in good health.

Here the CDR3 is given as CASSLKIGSETQYF. In nucleotides, the sequence is TGTGCCAGCAGCCTAAAGATAGGGTCGGAGACCCAGTACTTC. The rearrangement joined TRBV7-9 to TRBJ2-5, with the D segment identity uncertain. Trimming at the junction amounts to 5 bases on V and 5 bases on J, and the germline ends lie 15 bases apart. CDR1 SEHNR and CDR2 FQNEAQ were looked up in the germline V gene (reference sequence). The CDR3 holds 14 amino acids from the cysteine to the phenylalanine. Only CDR3 DNA is held: 42 bases, read in frame from base 1.